This TCR beta chain derives from a study of blood T cell repertoires in COVID-19. The J segment lost 5 bases and the V segment lost 8 bases, leaving 15 bases of the junction unmatched. The germline CDR1 and CDR2 sequences are SQVTM and ANQGSEA. The CDR3 is 15 amino acids. Sequenced by immunoSEQ multiplex PCR; TCRdb stores in-frame clones only, minus some. The sample shows around 300,000 clones, 88% of them seen only once. The chain uses TRBV29-1 and TRBJ2-1, with TRBD2 matching 7 bases. This clonotype was obtained from a woman aged 25 to 45 who had recovered from COVID-19. What was sequenced was PBMCs or T cells enriched from blood (not recorded which). This chain's CDR3 is CSSRGGDPGNNEQFF. The DNA for the CDR3 is TGCAGCTCTCGGGGAGGGGACCCGGGAAACAATGAGCAGTTCTTC.